This T cell receptor beta chain was profiled in a study of beta chain features in type 1 diabetes. Background on the study: Comparable age, gender and cell yields were observed in patients relative to healthy donors. General observations from the study: For Type 1 diabetes patients, all four CD4+ subsets carried TCRB CDR3s that were moderately but significantly shorter.

One heparinised draw of blood, averaging roughly 120 mL, came from each donor. Isolation of CD4+ naive, central memory, regulatory and stem cell-like memory cells was achieved by sorting via CD45RO/CCR7/CD25/CD127/CD95/CD27. This clone was observed a handful of times. Its antigen is not known. cDNA synthesis used the whole RNA isolate, giving expressed TCRB sequences. Clones were read by immunoSEQ multiplex PCR, and TCRdb kept only the in-frame ones, dropping some. The sample records 130,000 or so clones, about 10% being singletons. The V segment lost 0 bases and the J segment 5 bases; nucleotides outside the gene matches: 7. Per the germline V gene, CDR1 is SGHAT and CDR2 is FQNNGV. This CDR3 spans 16 amino acids.

The chain links TRBV11-2 to TRBJ2-7; 10 positions match TRBD2. Material: central memory CD4+ T cells from blood. The TCR was taken from a man between 25 and 39 years old with type 1 diabetes. The DNA for the CDR3 is TGTGCCAGCAGCTTAGATCGGCTAGCGGGGGCCCACGAGCAGTACTTC. It is translated as CASSLDRLAGAHEQYF.